This TCR beta chain was sequenced during a study of blood T cell repertoires in COVID-19. About the study: Specimens from acute and convalescent COVID-19 originated in the United States, Italy and Spain. PBMCs, B-cell-depleted T cells, or T cells were the source of the cDNA or gDNA that made up the material.

The CDR3 is 14 residues long. Trimming stripped 7 bases from V and 0 bases from J, with 8 bases between. CDR1 and CDR2 (germline): KGHDR, SFDVKD. Study processing details: Estimation of nucleated cell counts relied on the amplification of reference gene primers. Measured with immunoSEQ multiplex PCR; TCRdb has only the in-frame clones, and not every one. The DNA was the basis for D and trimming; V, J and clone size are from that table. The sample carries about 20,000 clones, about 85% recorded once. The TCR originated in a human donor with active COVID-19. The donor label of this sample is uncertain. The V and J genes are TRBV24-1 and TRBJ1-4, with a possible D match to TRBD1 (6 bases). Sequencing was carried out using peripheral blood. CDR3 nucleotides: TGTGCCACCAGGACAGGTGCAACTAATGAAAAACTGTTTTTT. As protein: CATRTGATNEKLFF.